The source of this TCR beta chain is a study of radiotherapy plus CTLA-4 blockade in lung cancer. Study-level background: Around 18% of enrolled patients responded objectively, and around 30% had disease control.

Assay used: immunoSEQ multiplex PCR; TCRdb lists only in-frame clones, some missing. The data hold roughly 59,000 clones, with approximately 68% observed a single time. On this clone: The antigen is unknown.

It was focal radiation plus CTLA-4 blockade with ipilimumab that patients with chemo-refractory metastatic non-small-cell lung cancer received. The study's findings and limits: Radiotherapy with ipilimumab was followed by blood expansion of tumor-derived clones.

The specimen comprised peripheral blood, sampled from a patient treated with radiotherapy plus ipilimumab. The TCR was taken from a human donor with non-small cell lung cancer whose response to radiotherapy plus ipilimumab could not be evaluated.

CDR3 coding DNA: TGTGCCAGCAGTTCCGGACTAGCGGGAGTGGAGCAGTACTTC. The encoded protein is CASSSGLAGVEQYF. V is TRBV6-6 and J is TRBJ2-7; 13 bases line up with TRBD2. The CDR3 runs to 14 residues. Germline-derived CDR1 and CDR2 are MNHNY and SVGAGI (reference sequence). V was pared by 4 bases and J by 7 bases, with 4 bases of the junction left unmatched.